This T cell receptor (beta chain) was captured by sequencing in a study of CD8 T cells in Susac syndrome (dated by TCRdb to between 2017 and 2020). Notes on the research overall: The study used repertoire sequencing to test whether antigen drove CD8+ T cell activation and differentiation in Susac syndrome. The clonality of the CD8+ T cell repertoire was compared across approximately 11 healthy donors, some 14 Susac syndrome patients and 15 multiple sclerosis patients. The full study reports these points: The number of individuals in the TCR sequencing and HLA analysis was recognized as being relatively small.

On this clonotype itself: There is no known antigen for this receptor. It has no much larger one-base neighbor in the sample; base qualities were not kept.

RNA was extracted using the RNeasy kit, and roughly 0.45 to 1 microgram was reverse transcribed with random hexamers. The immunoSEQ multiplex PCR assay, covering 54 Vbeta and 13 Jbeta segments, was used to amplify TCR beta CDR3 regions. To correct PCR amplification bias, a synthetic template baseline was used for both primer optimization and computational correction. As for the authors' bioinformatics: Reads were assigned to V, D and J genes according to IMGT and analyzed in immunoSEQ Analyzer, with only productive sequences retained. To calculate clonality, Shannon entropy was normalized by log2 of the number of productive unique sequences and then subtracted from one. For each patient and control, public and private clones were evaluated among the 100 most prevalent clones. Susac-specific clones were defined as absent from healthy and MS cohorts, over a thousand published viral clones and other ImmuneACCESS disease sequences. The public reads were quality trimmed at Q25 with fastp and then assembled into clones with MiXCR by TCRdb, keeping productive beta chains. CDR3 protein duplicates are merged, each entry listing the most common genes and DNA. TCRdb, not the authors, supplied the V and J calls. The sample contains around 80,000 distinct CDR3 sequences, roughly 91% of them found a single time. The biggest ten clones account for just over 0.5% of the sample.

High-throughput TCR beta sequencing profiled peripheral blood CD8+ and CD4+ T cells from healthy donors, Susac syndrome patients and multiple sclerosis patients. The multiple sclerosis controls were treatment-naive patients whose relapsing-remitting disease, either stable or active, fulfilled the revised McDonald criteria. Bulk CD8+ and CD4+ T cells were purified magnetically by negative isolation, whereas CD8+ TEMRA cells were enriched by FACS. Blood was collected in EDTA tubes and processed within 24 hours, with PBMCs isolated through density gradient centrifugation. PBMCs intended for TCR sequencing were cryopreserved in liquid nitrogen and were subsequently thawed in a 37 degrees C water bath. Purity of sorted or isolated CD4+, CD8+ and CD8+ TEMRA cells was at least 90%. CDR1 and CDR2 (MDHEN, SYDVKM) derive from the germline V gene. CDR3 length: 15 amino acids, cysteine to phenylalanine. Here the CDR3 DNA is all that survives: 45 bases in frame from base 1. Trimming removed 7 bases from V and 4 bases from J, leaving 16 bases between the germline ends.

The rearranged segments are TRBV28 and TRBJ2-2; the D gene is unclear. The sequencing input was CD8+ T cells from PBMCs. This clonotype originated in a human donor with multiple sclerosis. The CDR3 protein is CASTSWPRPTGELFF. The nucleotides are TGTGCCAGCACCTCCTGGCCCAGGCCCACCGGGGAGCTGTTTTTT.